This note documents a single T cell receptor (beta chain) sequence. The junction departs from germline at one end; a sequencing error may be responsible. The CDR3 runs to 14 residues. The germline gives CDR1 SGHAT, CDR2 FQNNGV. This sample was taken from a study of blood T cells in healthy people across ages. A J-beta primer mix and a sample-barcoded 5' primer were used in a second PCR of roughly 6 to 11 cycles. MiXCR, run by TCRdb on the 5' RACE reads, gives a single entry per CDR3 protein. The sample holds some 1.1 million distinct CDR3 sequences, around two fifths seen once. The sequence derives from a man aged 18 to 30 in good health. The sequenced sample was blood. The chain recombines TRBV11-2 with TRBJ1-1; no clear D. The CDR3 region has the DNA TGTGCCAGCAGCTTCGGCCCCCTGGGCACTGAGGCTTTCTTT. Its protein product is CASSFGPLGTEAFF.